The 17 T cell receptor beta chains below all came from one sample that was sequenced in a study of T-cell memory formation after mild COVID-19. From the 5' RACE reads, TCRdb called clonotypes with MiXCR, one entry per CDR3 protein. The sample consists of under 300,000 distinct CDR3 sequences, 9.4% of them appearing once. Source material: PBMCs or a T cell subset sorted from them (not recorded which). The receptors were gathered from a man between 18 and 35 years old who had mild COVID-19 (a few samples of this study predate the infection). Cell type and time point are not known.

The V call is TRBV25-1, the J call TRBJ2-7; tentative D call: TRBD1 (5 bases). Between the trimmed V and J ends, which lost 3 bases and 9 bases, there was a span of 21 bases. CDR1 MGHDK and CDR2 SYGVNS come from the germline V gene. The CDR3 extends over 15 amino acids. The CDR3 DNA is TGTGCCAGCAGTGATCGGACACGACCTGTTCTGGGGCAGTACGTC. The encoded protein is CASSDRTRPVLGQYV.

Only one count was recorded for this clonotype. The rearrangement uses TRBV6-5 and TRBJ2-1; the match to TRBD2 covers 9 bases. With 0 bases clipped from V and 9 bases from J, the junction kept 15 bases outside the gene matches. This CDR3 spans 18 amino acids. Germline-derived CDR1 and CDR2 are MNHEY and SVGAGI. This CDR3 reads CASSYSTTLAGGPGEQFF. The CDR3 coding sequence is TGTGCCAGCAGTTACTCCACTACTCTGGCGGGGGGGCCTGGTGAGCAGTTCTTC.

This clonotype was picked up a small number of times. The J gene is TRBJ2-2, the V gene TRBV28; 7 bases align to TRBD2. This CDR3 has 15 amino acids. J was trimmed by 4 bases and V by 5 bases; bases with no gene match: 7. The germline V gene encodes CDR1 MDHEN and CDR2 SYDVKM. The CDR3 sequence: CASSPGEGITGELFF. In DNA, the CDR3 is TGTGCCAGCAGTCCCGGGGAGGGGATCACCGGGGAGCTGTTTTTT.

This clonotype has ten or more counts. V and J are TRBV12-3 or TRBV12-4 and TRBJ1-5; tentatively, D is TRBD1 (6 bases). This CDR3 is built from 15 residues. Deletions cut 6 bases from V and 4 bases from J, with 16 bases between. The CDR3 here is CASRSPGHRNQPQHF. CDR3 sequence (DNA): TGTGCCAGCAGGTCACCGGGACATAGGAATCAGCCCCAGCATTTT.

The gene calls are TRBV18 and TRBJ2-5, with D possibly TRBD1 on 5 matching bases. The CDR3 runs to 14 residues. CDR1 and CDR2 (germline): KGHSH, LQKENI. Deletions cut 2 bases from V and 1 base from J, with 8 bases between. The CDR3 loop is CASSPGAVQETQYF. The CDR3 region has the DNA TGTGCCAGCTCACCAGGGGCGGTCCAAGAGACCCAGTACTTC.

V gene TRBV18 combines with J gene TRBJ2-7, with a tentative D call TRBD2 (6 bases). Trimming stripped 6 bases from V and 1 base from J, with 19 bases between. CDR3 length equals 16 residues. Germline V CDR1 and CDR2: KGHSH, LQKENI. The chain's CDR3 is CASSARGQTSSYEQYV. CDR3 coding DNA: TGTGCCAGCTCCGCGCGGGGCCAAACTTCGTCCTACGAGCAGTACGTC.

This clonotype was seen a few times. This chain joins TRBV6-5 and TRBJ2-1; perhaps TRBD2 as D (5 bases). Germline CDR1 reads MNHEY; CDR2 reads SVGAGI. With 4 bases removed from V and 6 bases from J, the gap between germline ends came to 13 bases. This CDR3 is built from 14 residues. CDR3 in amino acids: CASSSSGGRNEQFF. DNA of the CDR3: TGTGCCAGCAGTTCGTCAGGCGGGCGCAATGAGCAGTTCTTC.

The V and J genes are TRBV28 and TRBJ2-4; the match to TRBD1 covers 12 bases. V lost 6 bases and J lost 9; bases outside the gene matches: 15. Germline-derived CDR1 and CDR2 are MDHEN and SYDVKM. This CDR3 spans 17 amino acids. The CDR3, as DNA: TGTGCCAGCAGGGATGCCGGGACAGGGGGCGCGGTAGGCATTCAGTACTTC. Translated, it gives CASRDAGTGGAVGIQYF.

The rearrangement uses TRBV4-2 and TRBJ2-4, with D possibly TRBD1 on 6 matching bases. This CDR3 region has 19 residues. Germline lookup yields CDR1 LGHNA and CDR2 YNFKEQ. V lost 4 bases, J lost 0 bases, and 22 bases lay in between. DNA for the CDR3: TGTGCCAGCAGCCGACACCACGCGGAAACAGGGCTAGCCAAAAACATTCAGTACTTC. Amino acids: CASSRHHAETGLAKNIQYF.

The table lists this clonotype with a few counts. The rearrangement uses TRBV3-1 and TRBJ2-1; D may be TRBD2 (5 bases). V lost 3 bases to trimming and J lost 5 bases, with 11 bases between them. CDR1 and CDR2 (germline): LGHDT, YNNKEL (reference sequence). The CDR3 length is 14 residues. The CDR3 loop reads CASSQRVSNNEQFF. In DNA form, the CDR3 reads TGTGCCAGCAGCCAGAGGGTATCGAACAATGAGCAGTTCTTC.

This clonotype was counted ten times or more. J is TRBJ2-1 and V is TRBV12-3 or TRBV12-4; perhaps D is TRBD1 or TRBD2 (6 bases each). V was clipped by 6 bases and J by 3 bases, with 18 bases between them. The CDR3 has 16 residues. CDR3 sequence (DNA): TGTGCCAGCAGGGCCGGGGGCGGACTCGTCTACAATGAGCAGTTCTTC. Residues: CASRAGGGLVYNEQFF.

The chain carries TRBV6-2 or TRBV6-3 and TRBJ2-1, with TRBD1 identical over 7 bases. V lost 10 bases to trimming and J lost 9 bases; unmatched junction nucleotides: 12. Germline CDR1 is MNHEY and CDR2 is SVGEGT. The CDR3 is 13 residues long. The chain's CDR3 is CATFDRAAGEQFF. CDR3 bases: TGTGCCACCTTTGACAGGGCAGCAGGTGAGCAGTTCTTC.

This chain links TRBV5-4 with TRBJ1-5; TRBD1 agrees at 8 bases. The CDR3 is 14 amino acids. CDR1 is SGHNT and CDR2 is YYREEE in the germline V gene (reference sequence). With V trimmed by 2 bases and J by 7 bases, 5 bases remained unmatched. DNA of the CDR3: TGTGCCAGCAGCTTACAGGGGGAAGAGCAGCCCCAGCATTTT. Amino acid sequence: CASSLQGEEQPQHF.

The chain uses TRBV29-1 and TRBJ1-1; D unclear. The CDR3 runs 12 residues. V dropped 3 bases and J dropped 7 bases, with 12 bases sitting between them. Germline values: CDR1 SQVTM, CDR2 ANQGSEA. CDR3 sequence: CSVDEGSGEAFF. DNA of the CDR3: TGCAGCGTTGATGAGGGATCTGGTGAAGCTTTCTTT.

The chain employs TRBV12-3 or TRBV12-4 and TRBJ2-3; D remains unclear. V dropped 1 base and J dropped 2 bases, with 7 bases sitting between them. The CDR3 runs to 14 residues. The CDR3, as DNA: TGTGCCAGCAGTTTAGAGCGACCCACAGATACGCAGTATTTT. Encoded protein: CASSLERPTDTQYF.

This clonotype was detected only a few times. CDR3 DNA: TGTGCCAGCAGTTTTCGGCCTAGCCTCAGTTACGAGCAGTACTTC. This encodes CASSFRPSLSYEQYF. V and J are TRBV12-3 or TRBV12-4 and TRBJ2-7; possibly TRBD2 for D (5 bases). This CDR3 is 15 amino acids long. V was cut by 3 bases and J by 4 bases, with 16 bases left in between.

This chain links TRBV5-1 with TRBJ2-1; no reliable D call. The CDR3 spans 13 residues. Trimming removed 6 bases at V and 2 bases at J, with 9 bases between. Germline values: CDR1 SGHRS, CDR2 YFSETQ. In nucleotides, the CDR3 is TGCGCCAGCACTCCCACCCCCTACAATGAGCAGTTCTTC. It specifies CASTPTPYNEQFF.